Below are 25 T cell receptor beta chains sequenced from a single sample in a study of blood T cell repertoires in COVID-19. TCRdb keeps only in-frame clones here, not all; method: immunoSEQ multiplex PCR. This sample has over 200,000 clones, with less than 90% found just once. Material: PBMCs or T cells enriched from blood (not recorded which). These receptors came from a woman in her forties or fifties in a cohort exposed to, infected with or recovered from COVID-19 (not recorded which).

V and J are TRBV15 and TRBJ1-1; D is perhaps TRBD1 (5 bases). The V end was cut by 0 bases, the J end by 6 bases, with 8 bases between. Germline V gene sequence: CDR1 LNHNV, CDR2 YYDKDF (reference sequence). The CDR3 has 13 amino acids. In DNA form, the CDR3 reads TGTGCCACCAGCAGAGATTGGGGCTCTGAAGCTTTCTTT. Translation gives CATSRDWGSEAFF.

The J gene is TRBJ2-3, the V gene TRBV4-1, with D hard to call. The CDR3 is 14 residues long. Germline V gene lookup returns CDR1 MGHRA and CDR2 YSYEKL. V was pared by 1 base and J by 0 bases, with 5 bases between. The CDR3 DNA reads as TGCGCCAGCAGCCAAGTCATGAGCACAGATACGCAGTATTTT. Protein sequence: CASSQVMSTDTQYF.

The DNA for the CDR3 is TGTGCCAGCAGCTCCTCAGGGACAGGGACGGCTGAAGCTTTCTTT. Its translation: CASSSSGTGTAEAFF. V is TRBV7-3 and J is TRBJ1-1, with TRBD1 identical over 9 bases. The junction had 9 bases not matched to a gene; V was cut back by 4 bases and J by 6 bases. CDR3 length: 15 residues. Germline CDR1 and CDR2: SGHTA and FQGTGA.

J is TRBJ1-5 and V is TRBV6-2 or TRBV6-3; 8 bases map to TRBD1. Losses at the gene ends were 2 bases for V and 1 base for J; bases not matched to a gene: 10. Germline V gene lookup returns CDR1 MNHEY and CDR2 SVGEGT. CDR3 size: 18 residues. The CDR3 DNA reads as TGTGCCAGCAGTTACCCAGACAGGGGAGGCTGGAGCAATCAGCCCCAGCATTTT. Amino acids: CASSYPDRGGWSNQPQHF.

This CDR3 reads CASSLSVQGGYRSSYNSPLHF. CDR3 bases: TGTGCCAGCAGTTTATCAGTACAGGGAGGGTATCGAAGCTCCTATAATTCACCCCTCCACTTT. The chain links TRBV28 to TRBJ1-6; tentatively, D is TRBD1 (6 bases). The V end was cut by 1 base, the J end by 0 bases, with 22 bases between. The germline gives CDR1 MDHEN, CDR2 SYDVKM. This CDR3 contains 21 residues.

The sample holds a few counts of this clone. The chain links TRBV30 to TRBJ1-4; D gene ambiguous. Trimming took 5 bases from V and 0 from J, leaving 13 bases between them. The CDR3 has 15 residues. The germline V gene encodes CDR1 GTSNPN and CDR2 SVGIG (reference sequence). This chain's CDR3 is CAWLKRFTTNEKLFF. CDR3 DNA sequence: TGTGCCTGGCTAAAAAGATTTACAACTAATGAAAAACTGTTTTTT.

This chain joins TRBV11-1 and TRBJ1-3, with unresolved D. With 8 bases removed from V and 0 bases from J, the gap between germline ends came to 14 bases. This CDR3 has 15 residues. Germline lookup yields CDR1 SGHAT and CDR2 FQDESV (reference sequence). The CDR3 loop reads CASALQYHSGNTIYF. The CDR3 DNA reads as TGTGCCAGCGCACTCCAATATCACTCTGGAAACACCATATATTTT.

The chain employs TRBV6-1 and TRBJ1-2; D gene uncertain. Deletions cut 2 bases from V and 0 bases from J, with 10 bases between. Germline loops: CDR1 MNHNS, CDR2 SASEGT. This CDR3 has 15 amino acids. The CDR3 sequence: CASSEYMGANYGYTF. DNA for the CDR3: TGTGCCAGCAGTGAATATATGGGCGCTAACTATGGCTACACCTTC.

V usage is TRBV10-2 and J usage is TRBJ2-1; 8 bases align to TRBD1. The CDR3 sequence is 13 residues long. The J segment lost 6 bases and the V segment lost 9 bases, leaving 7 bases of the junction unmatched. Germline loops: CDR1 WSHSY, CDR2 SAAADI. This chain's CDR3 is CASGQGMVNEQFF. CDR3 coding DNA: TGCGCCAGTGGACAGGGAATGGTCAATGAGCAGTTCTTC.

This chain uses TRBV2 with TRBJ2-2; D remains unclear. The CDR3 loop spans 13 amino acids. The germline V gene has CDR1 SNHLY and CDR2 FYNNEI. Trimming shortened V by 7 bases and J by 4 bases, and 10 bases separated the two germline ends. CDR3 sequence: CASTRAPTGELFF. The CDR3 DNA reads TGTGCCAGCACCCGCGCTCCCACCGGGGAGCTGTTTTTT.

The chain is built from TRBV9 and TRBJ1-6; 7 bases map to TRBD1. The junction had 10 bases not matched to a gene; V was cut back by 4 bases and J by 6 bases. CDR1 is SGDLS and CDR2 is YYNGEE in the germline V gene. The CDR3 loop spans 16 amino acids. The CDR3 sequence is CASSPGTASLNSPLHF. DNA of the CDR3: TGTGCCAGCAGCCCCGGGACAGCTTCCCTTAATTCACCCCTCCACTTT. The whole variable domain, remainder taken from reference TRBV9 and TRBJ1-6, is DSGVTQTPKHLITATGQRVTLRCSPRSGDLSVYWYQQSLDQGLQFLIQYYNGEERAKGNILERFSAQQFPDLHSELNLSSLELGDSALYFCASSPGTASLNSPLHFGNGTRLTVT.

This clone was seen once. The gene calls are TRBV7-3 and TRBJ2-5; TRBD2 aligns across 8 bases. Germline V gene data show CDR1 as SGHTA and CDR2 as FQGTGA. V lost 5 bases and J lost 2; bases outside the gene matches: 7. There are 15 residues in the CDR3. CDR3 coding DNA: TGTGCCAGCAGCCCTCGCGGGGGGCCTCAAGAGACCCAGTACTTC. Protein: CASSPRGGPQETQYF.

The J gene is TRBJ2-2, the V gene TRBV9; TRBD2 is a possible D gene (6 bases). The CDR3 loop spans 16 amino acids. V was shortened by 0 bases and J by 6 bases, with 15 bases between the two germline ends. Germline lookup yields CDR1 SGDLS and CDR2 YYNGEE. The CDR3 nucleotides are TGTGCCAGCAGCGTAGCTACGAGGGGAGGCGCCGGGGAGCTGTTTTTT. It yields the protein CASSVATRGGAGELFF.

This chain connects TRBV7-9 to TRBJ2-1; 8 bases agree with TRBD2. Germline V gene data show CDR1 as SEHNR and CDR2 as FQNEAQ (reference sequence). The CDR3 length is 13 residues. With V trimmed by 7 bases and J by 4 bases, 3 bases remained unmatched. CDR3 amino acids: CASTGGSYNEQFF. The DNA for the CDR3 is TGTGCCAGCACGGGGGGGTCATACAATGAGCAGTTCTTC. Variable domain in full (rest from reference TRBV7-9 and TRBJ2-1): DTGVSQNPRHKITKRGQNVTFRCDPISEHNRLYWYRQTLGQGPEFLTYFQNEAQLEKSRLLSDRFSAERPKGSFSTLEIQRTEQGDSAMYLCASTGGSYNEQFFGPGTRLTVL.

This rearrangement joins TRBV19 to TRBJ1-1; D is unresolved. This CDR3 contains 12 residues. Deletions cut 5 bases from V and 5 bases from J, with 9 bases between. Germline V lookup: CDR1 LNHDA, CDR2 SQIVND (reference sequence). As DNA, the CDR3 is TGTGCCAGTAGTCCCACTGAAACTGAAGCTTTCTTT. This gives the protein CASSPTETEAFF.

The chain uses TRBV3-1 (or the pseudogene TRBV3-2) and TRBJ2-2; D gene ambiguous. Trimming removed 1 base from V and 7 bases from J, with 7 bases in between. Germline assignment: CDR1 LGHDT and CDR2 YNNKEL (reference sequence). This CDR3 contains 13 residues. CDR3 in DNA: TGTGCCAGCAGCCAAGTAATGAGCGGGGAGCTGTTTTTT. The encoded protein is CASSQVMSGELFF.

The chain recombines TRBV11-1 with TRBJ1-2, with a weak D call TRBD1 (6 bases). This CDR3 contains 16 residues. V dropped 5 bases and J dropped 3 bases, with 19 bases sitting between them. Germline CDR1 reads SGHAT; CDR2 reads FQDESV (reference sequence). The CDR3 reads CASSPNNGGADYGYTF. CDR3 coding DNA: TGTGCCAGCAGCCCCAATAATGGGGGCGCGGACTATGGCTACACCTTC.

The J gene is TRBJ1-5, the V gene TRBV24-1, with 7 bases identical to TRBD1. The V gene end was trimmed by 10 bases and the J gene end by 0 bases; junction bases not matched to a gene: 17. Germline-derived CDR1 and CDR2 are KGHDR and SFDVKD. CDR3 length: 18 residues. CDR3 nucleotides: TGTGCCACTCCAGTTTGGGGGGACAGCTTCTATAGCAATCAGCCCCAGCATTTT. Translating gives CATPVWGDSFYSNQPQHF.

This chain uses TRBV4-2 with TRBJ2-7, with D tentatively TRBD2 (5 bases). Trimming pared 0 bases from V and 8 bases from J, leaving 8 bases between. Germline V gene lookup returns CDR1 LGHNA and CDR2 YNFKEQ. The CDR3 is made up of 12 amino acids. The CDR3 DNA reads as TGTGCCAGCAGCCAAGAAGGAGGTCAGCAGTACTTC. It encodes CASSQEGGQQYF.

This clone was seen just once. The chain employs TRBV2 and TRBJ1-5, with a weak D call TRBD1 (6 bases). The germline gives CDR1 SNHLY, CDR2 FYNNEI. V was clipped by 5 bases and J by 2 bases, with 13 bases between them. There are 15 residues in the CDR3. This CDR3 is CASSPQGMGNQPQHF. The CDR3 bases are TGTGCCAGCAGTCCCCAGGGGATGGGCAATCAGCCCCAGCATTTT. The full variable domain, completed using reference TRBV2 and TRBJ1-5, is EPEVTQTPSHQVTQMGQEVILRCVPISNHLYFYWYRQILGQKVEFLVSFYNNEISEKSEIFDDQFSVERPDGSNFTLKIRSTKLEDSAMYFCASSPQGMGNQPQHFGDGTRLSIL.

The chain recombines TRBV7-2 with TRBJ1-6; D ambiguous. V was cut by 1 base and J by 8 bases, with 9 bases left in between. Germline V CDR1 and CDR2: SGHTA, FQGNSA. The CDR3 covers 14 residues. The CDR3 reads CASSLERRDSPLHF. The CDR3 nucleotides read TGTGCCAGCAGCTTAGAGCGGAGGGATTCACCCCTCCACTTT. The full variable domain, in which reference TRBV7-2 and TRBJ1-6 provide the parts outside the CDR3, is GAGVSQSPSNKVTEKGKDVELRCDPISGHTALYWYRQSLGQGLEFLIYFQGNSAPDKSGLPSDRFSAERTGGSVSTLTIQRTQQEDSAVYLCASSLERRDSPLHFGNGTRLTVT.

The chain employs TRBV25-1 and TRBJ2-7; no clear D. The CDR3 covers 11 residues. V was clipped by 0 bases and J by 7 bases, with 4 bases between them. Germline values: CDR1 MGHDK, CDR2 SYGVNS. The CDR3 reads CASSEYSEQYF. As DNA, the CDR3 is TGTGCCAGCAGTGAATATTCTGAGCAGTACTTC.

The chain uses TRBV4-3 and TRBJ1-2; 7 nucleotides agree with TRBD1. V lost 4 bases to trimming and J lost 3 bases; unmatched junction nucleotides: 8. CDR1 and CDR2 (germline): LGHNA, YSLEER. The CDR3 sequence is 15 residues long. CDR3 bases: TGCGCCAGCAGCCCTTACGACAGGGCGGACTATGGCTACACCTTC. This codes for CASSPYDRADYGYTF.

The CDR3: CAISETDRVYGYTF. CDR3 sequence (DNA): TGTGCCATCAGTGAGACCGACAGAGTCTATGGCTACACCTTC. V and J are TRBV10-3 and TRBJ1-2; maybe TRBD1 (5 bases). The length of the CDR3 is 14 residues. V lost 2 bases and J lost 4, with 11 bases in between. CDR1 is ENHRY and CDR2 is SYGVKD in the germline V gene.

V is TRBV4-3 and J is TRBJ2-7; TRBD1 agrees at 12 bases. Germline lookup yields CDR1 LGHNA and CDR2 YSLEER. V was clipped by 3 bases and J by 9 bases; unmatched bases: 12. This CDR3 is built from 16 residues. CDR3 protein: CASSQGGTGGFAGQYF. The CDR3 DNA reads as TGCGCCAGCAGCCAGGGGGGGACAGGGGGCTTCGCTGGGCAGTACTTC.